This TCR beta chain was sequenced in a study of T cell responses to AZD1222 COVID-19 vaccine. The CDR3 contains 18 residues. V lost 6 bases and J 2 bases, leaving 26 bases between the germline ends. Germline CDR1 and CDR2: MDHEN and SYDVKM. Produced via immunoSEQ multiplex PCR; TCRdb's table is partial and in-frame only. The sample includes more than 85,000 clones, about 90% of them seen just once. This receptor was taken from an adult in good health. Material: peripheral blood, obtained on day 0 of AZD1222 vaccination. The V gene is TRBV28, the J gene TRBJ2-7; the D call may be TRBD1 or TRBD2 (5 bases each). The CDR3 loop reads CASRLRDGNSVGAYEQYF. CDR3 DNA sequence: TGTGCCAGCAGGCTCCGGGACGGGAATTCCGTGGGAGCCTACGAGCAGTACTTC.